Following are 3 T cell receptor beta chains from one sample sequenced in a study of T cell repertoires in cytomegalovirus infection. TCRdb reanalysed the reads using MiXCR and keeps one entry per CDR3 protein. The data hold a few hundred thousand distinct CDR3 sequences, with over 15% observed a single time. Material for sequencing was CD8+ T cells from PBMCs. The receptor set was obtained from a human donor in good health (CMV status not recorded). Some clones in this sample may be carry-over from other donors' samples.

This clonotype was counted many times. The chain joins TRBV7-2 to TRBJ2-7; TRBD1 matches 7 bases. Germline lookup yields CDR1 SGHTA and CDR2 FQGNSA. The CDR3 is made up of 16 amino acids. J was trimmed by 0 bases and V by 2 bases; bases with no gene match: 7. The CDR3 reads CASSLNSGGDSYEQYF. CDR3 DNA: TGTGCCAGCAGCTTAAATTCAGGGGGAGACTCCTACGAGCAGTACTTC.

This clonotype was seen a handful of times. The rearrangement joins TRBV12-5 to TRBJ2-1; TRBD1 might be the D (6 bases). Germline CDR1 is LGHNT and CDR2 is FRNRAP. V gave up 1 base and J gave up 4 bases, with 20 bases separating them. This CDR3 contains 18 residues. The CDR3 protein is CASGLAPGGRGRYNEQFF. The CDR3 coding sequence is TGTGCTAGTGGTTTGGCCCCCGGTGGCAGGGGACGGTACAATGAGCAGTTCTTC. Combining the CDR3 with reference TRBV12-5 and TRBJ2-1 gives the whole variable domain DARVTQTPRHKVTEMGQEVTMRCQPILGHNTVFWYRQTMMQGLELLAYFRNRAPLDDSGMPKDRFSAEMPDATLATLKIQPSEPRDSAVYFCASGLAPGGRGRYNEQFFGPGTRLTVL.

This clonotype turned up a few times. The rearrangement uses TRBV9 and TRBJ1-2; D is uncertain. The V end was cut by 3 bases, the J end by 1 base, with 13 bases between. Germline V gene data show CDR1 as SGDLS and CDR2 as YYNGEE. The CDR3 contains 15 residues. CDR3 coding DNA: TGTGCCAGCAGCGCCGGGGAACGGCTTAACTATGGCTACACCTTC. This sequence encodes CASSAGERLNYGYTF. The full variable domain, completed using reference TRBV9 and TRBJ1-2, is DSGVTQTPKHLITATGQRVTLRCSPRSGDLSVYWYQQSLDQGLQFLIQYYNGEERAKGNILERFSAQQFPDLHSELNLSSLELGDSALYFCASSAGERLNYGYTFGSGTRLTVV.